This is a list of T cell receptor beta chains from one sample in a study of T cell repertoires in aging, cancer and after chemotherapy. TCRdb reprocessed the multiplex PCR reads via MiXCR and lists one record per CDR3 protein. The repertoire consists of a few thousand distinct CDR3 sequences, with around 70% occurring once and the leading ten covering roughly 7.3%. Sequencing input: blood. These receptors all come from a human donor with a solid tumor. The CDR3 runs from the conserved cysteine through the conserved F or W. A D gene is named only where the DNA matches it firmly.

j_gene,v_gene,d_gene,CDR3aa
TRBJ1-2,TRBV6-2/TRBV6-3,.,CASSGANYGYTF
TRBJ2-3,TRBV27,.,CASSSLAPTSTDTQYF
TRBJ1-3,TRBV7-9,.,CASSSTVTGNTIYF
TRBJ2-1,TRBV5-4,.,CASSLGEPSSYNEQFF
TRBJ1-3,TRBV4-3,.,CASSPGIEATKYF
TRBJ2-7,TRBV11-3,TRBD1,CASSSGQGGHEQYF
TRBJ1-4,TRBV7-9,.,CASSYGGEKLFF
TRBJ2-3,TRBV6-2/TRBV6-3,.,CASSAASTDTQYF
TRBJ1-6,TRBV6-1,TRBD1,CATNPTGGGSPLHF
TRBJ2-1,TRBV29-1,TRBD2,CSVGLAGGDEQFF
TRBJ2-2,TRBV11-2,.,CASSLHPGAAGELFF
TRBJ2-7,TRBV7-2,.,CASSLEGRAGSGEQYF
TRBJ2-3,TRBV4-2,TRBD1,CASSGTGTSTDTQYF
TRBJ1-2,TRBV20-1,TRBD1,CSASLPGQGSGYTF
TRBJ1-1,TRBV29-1,.,CSVGEMNTEAFF
TRBJ2-1,TRBV20-1,.,CSAFHPGLSYNEQFF
TRBJ2-2,TRBV20-1,TRBD1,CSARVSGQSGGSGELFF
TRBJ2-5,TRBV6-1,.,CASSYSGDLETQYF
TRBJ2-4,TRBV20-1,.,CSARDPRLAKNIQYF
TRBJ1-5,TRBV19,.,CASNVDSNQPQHF
TRBJ2-7,TRBV7-2,.,CASSPPWGQNYEQYF
TRBJ2-1,TRBV6-5,.,CASSLDHSSYNEQFF
TRBJ2-1,TRBV6-2/TRBV6-3,.,CASMVVSDNEQFF
TRBJ1-2,TRBV7-9,TRBD1,CASSSSRDRDNYGYTF
TRBJ1-5,TRBV27,.,CASATEGGQPQHF